This T cell receptor beta chain originates from a study of T cell responses to AZD1222 COVID-19 vaccine. Sequencing used immunoSEQ multiplex PCR; TCRdb keeps in-frame clones, though not all of them. The profile shows some 96,000 clones, roughly 90% of them singletons. V gave up 6 bases and J gave up 4 bases; unmatched junction bases: 11. This CDR3 is built from 16 residues. CDR1 is DFQATT, CDR2 SNEGSKA, per germline (reference sequence). J is TRBJ2-3 and V is TRBV20-1, with 12 nucleotides matching TRBD2. The receptor was isolated from an adult who received the AZD1222 COVID-19 vaccine. Sequences were derived from peripheral blood, sampled 28 days after the second AZD1222 dose. The CDR3 DNA follows: TGCAGTGCCAGTATTTCTAGCGGGAGGGCCCCAGATACGCAGTATTTT. Translating gives CSASISSGRAPDTQYF.